The 9 T cell receptor beta chains below all came from one sample that was sequenced in a study of T cells in Graves' hyperthyroidism and ophthalmopathy. Amplification of TCR beta CDR3 regions used RNA as the template. RT-PCR in the first round (using the HTBI primer set) targeted the TCR CDR3. In TCRdb, the multiplex PCR reads were re-called with MiXCR into one record per CDR3 protein. The sample contains around 340,000 distinct CDR3 sequences, 15% to 20% of which appear only once. Sequencing was performed on blood. The receptors derive from a middle-aged woman with Graves' ophthalmopathy.

This clonotype was counted many times. This sequence joins TRBV11-1 and TRBJ2-2; tentative D call: TRBD2 (5 bases). V was shortened by 6 bases and J by 3 bases, with 14 bases between the two germline ends. The CDR3 loop spans 15 amino acids. The germline V gene has CDR1 SGHAT and CDR2 FQDESV (reference sequence). CDR3 bases: TGTGCCAGCAGGGACGGCGGACTGCACACCGGGGAGCTGTTTTTT. Its protein product is CASRDGGLHTGELFF.

The sample holds many counts of this clonotype. The CDR3 region has the DNA TGTGCCAGCAGTGCACAGGCTCTCACCGGGGAGCTGTTTTTT. Translating gives CASSAQALTGELFF. The gene calls are TRBV6-4 and TRBJ2-2; tentatively, D is TRBD1 (5 bases). This CDR3 region has 14 residues. From germline, CDR1 is MRHNA and CDR2 SNTAGT. V was clipped by 4 bases and J by 4 bases, with 10 bases between them.

Regarding this clonotype: Germline is not matched at one junction end, which may reflect a read error. V and J are TRBV11-2 and TRBJ1-6; D may be TRBD1 (6 bases). There are 16 residues in the CDR3. From germline, CDR1 is SGHAT and CDR2 FQNNGV. The CDR3 protein is CASRPRQVSYNSPLPF. DNA of the CDR3: TGTGCCAGCAGACCGCGACAGGTATCCTATAATTCACCCCTCCCCTTT.

This clonotype appeared many times. The V gene is TRBV6-5, the J gene TRBJ2-7; 9 bases are a match to TRBD1. V shed 2 bases, J shed 4 bases, and the junction held 6 bases outside the gene matches. CDR3 length equals 15 residues. Looked up from germline, CDR1 is MNHEY and CDR2 is SVGAGI. This CDR3 reads CASSYGGTGKYEQYF. CDR3 sequence (DNA): TGTGCCAGCAGTTACGGCGGGACAGGGAAGTACGAGCAGTACTTC.

This clonotype has a count of ten or more. The rearrangement joins TRBV7-6 to TRBJ2-7, with 8 bases identical to TRBD1. This CDR3 region has 14 residues. The germline V gene has CDR1 SGHVS and CDR2 FNYEAQ. The V and J ends lost 4 bases and 3 bases, in that order; junction bases with no gene match: 5. The CDR3 sequence: CASSSRTGFYEQYF. DNA for the CDR3: TGTGCCAGCAGCTCCCGGACAGGGTTCTACGAGCAGTACTTC.

The chain combines TRBV29-1 with TRBJ2-7, with D uncertain. The germline V gene encodes CDR1 SQVTM and CDR2 ANQGSEA. The CDR3 has 13 residues. The V and J ends lost 4 bases and 5 bases respectively, with 15 bases between them. In DNA, the CDR3 is TGCAGCGTTGGGCACGGAGCCCGGGACGAGCAGTACTTC. This sequence encodes CSVGHGARDEQYF.

A few counts support this clonotype. The chain combines TRBV6-5 with TRBJ2-7; D not certain. Between the trimmed V and J ends, which lost 2 bases and 3 bases, there was a span of 5 bases. CDR1 and CDR2 (germline): MNHEY, SVGAGI. The CDR3 totals 12 residues. The DNA of the CDR3 is TGTGCCAGCAGTTACAACAGCTACGAGCAGTACTTC. Its translation: CASSYNSYEQYF.

For this clonotype: An end of the junction does not agree with germline; a read error may underlie this. This chain joins TRBV28 and TRBJ1-1; possible D gene TRBD1, 6 bases. The CDR3 extends over 14 amino acids. Germline values: CDR1 MDHEN, CDR2 SYDVKM. The CDR3 region has the DNA TGCGCCAGCAGCTCGGAACAGGGTGGCACTGAAGCTTTCTTT. This encodes CASSSEQGGTEAFF. Full variable domain (rest looked up from reference TRBV28 and TRBJ1-1): DVKVTQSSRYLVKRTGEKVFLECVQDMDHENMFWYRQDPGLGLRLIYFSYDVKMKEKGDIPEGYSVSREKKERFSLILESASTNQTSMYLCASSSEQGGTEAFFGQGTRLTVV.

In this sample, this clonotype turned up many times. V gene TRBV28 combines with J gene TRBJ2-7, with unresolved D. This CDR3 comprises 16 residues. The V gene lost 5 bases and the J gene lost 0 bases, with 17 bases spanning the gap. Germline CDR1 MDHEN, CDR2 SYDVKM. The CDR3 coding sequence is TGTGCCAGCAGTCTTCTTCTCACCCTCGGCTCCTACGAGCAGTACTTC. It is translated as CASSLLLTLGSYEQYF.